Listed here are 27 T cell receptor beta chains from one sample, sequenced in a study of early T cells in non-severe SARS-CoV-2 infection. TCRdb analysed the 5' RACE reads with MiXCR anew, one entry per CDR3 protein. The sample holds approximately 120,000 distinct CDR3 sequences; around 14% are singletons and the top ten take about a fifth. Sequenced: whole blood. All receptors derive from an adult who was a healthcare worker with PCR-confirmed SARS-CoV-2 infection or an uninfected control (not recorded which).

This rearrangement joins TRBV12-3 or TRBV12-4 to TRBJ1-2, with 9 nucleotides matching TRBD1. CDR3 length: 13 residues. V shed 3 bases and J 7 bases; nucleotides not matched to a gene: 3. The CDR3 nucleotides read TGTGCCAGCAGTTTTGGGACAGGGTCTGGCTACACCTTC. It specifies CASSFGTGSGYTF.

This clonotype turned up a few times. This chain uses TRBV4-1 with TRBJ1-6; D is possibly TRBD1 (5 bases). There are 15 residues in the CDR3. V lost 2 bases, J lost 4 bases, and 9 bases lay in between. From germline, CDR1 is MGHRA and CDR2 YSYEKL. CDR3 DNA sequence: TGCGCCAGCAGCCAAACTGGGGCATATAATTCACCCCTCCACTTT. This codes for CASSQTGAYNSPLHF.

V gene TRBV7-9 combines with J gene TRBJ1-1; D remains unclear. The germline V gene encodes CDR1 SEHNR and CDR2 FQNEAQ (reference sequence). The CDR3 is 9 residues long. V was cut by 5 bases and J by 13 bases, with 8 bases left in between. CDR3 sequence: CASSPEGFF. In DNA form, the CDR3 reads TGTGCCAGCAGCCCCGAGGGTTTCTTT.

This sequence joins TRBV6-6 and TRBJ1-2, with D unresolved. CDR1 and CDR2 (germline): MNHNY, SVGAGI (reference sequence). The CDR3 totals 13 residues. The germline V and J ends were trimmed by 1 base and 4 bases, with 7 bases remaining between them. The CDR3 DNA reads TGTGCCAGCAGTTACTTCTGGGCCTATGGCTACACCTTC. Protein: CASSYFWAYGYTF.

This clonotype appeared a few times. This chain uses TRBV12-3 or TRBV12-4 with TRBJ1-2; TRBD1 matches at 7 bases. The CDR3 totals 14 residues. The V gene end was trimmed by 6 bases and the J gene end by 4 bases; junction bases not matched to a gene: 8. As DNA, the CDR3 is TGTGCCAGCAGCTTCAGGGACAGAATCTATGGCTACACCTTC. This encodes CASSFRDRIYGYTF.

This clonotype was counted only a few times. V is TRBV3-1 and J is TRBJ1-2, with D maybe TRBD1 (5 bases). The CDR3 covers 15 residues. Germline V lookup: CDR1 LGHDT, CDR2 YNNKEL (reference sequence). V dropped 0 bases and J dropped 3 bases, with 11 bases sitting between them. The chain's CDR3 is CASSQDTGTDYGYTF. The CDR3 nucleotides are TGTGCCAGCAGCCAAGATACGGGGACCGACTATGGCTACACCTTC.

This clonotype was counted between two and nine times. The chain recombines TRBV7-9 with TRBJ1-2; TRBD1 aligns across 9 bases. CDR1 is SEHNR, CDR2 FQNEAQ, per germline (reference sequence). The CDR3 runs to 15 residues. The V gene end was trimmed by 5 bases and the J gene end by 4 bases; junction bases not matched to a gene: 8. The CDR3: CASSPRGTGIYGYTF. Here the CDR3 DNA reads TGTGCCAGCAGCCCCAGGGGGACAGGGATCTATGGCTACACCTTC.

This clonotype has only a few counts. The genes are TRBV29-1 and TRBJ1-1, with D unresolved. Germline V CDR1 and CDR2: SQVTM, ANQGSEA. The CDR3 is made up of 12 amino acids. Trimming took off 3 bases at V and 6 bases at J, with 11 bases between the two ends. The chain's CDR3 is CSVEGARPEAFF. In DNA form, the CDR3 reads TGCAGCGTTGAGGGAGCCAGGCCTGAAGCTTTCTTT.

This clonotype occurred many times. Here the CDR3 DNA reads TGTGCCAGCAGCTTCCCTGTTGGGGGCGGCACAGATACGCAGTATTTT. It codes for CASSFPVGGGTDTQYF. The chain links TRBV11-2 to TRBJ2-3; D is perhaps TRBD1 (6 bases). V lost 3 bases and J 1 base, leaving 14 bases between the germline ends. This CDR3 is built from 16 residues. Germline CDR1 SGHAT, CDR2 FQNNGV.

This rearrangement joins TRBV2 to TRBJ2-5, with D possibly TRBD2 on 6 matching bases. CDR3 size: 14 residues. The germline CDR1 and CDR2 sequences are SNHLY and FYNNEI. The V and J ends lost 7 bases and 5 bases respectively, with 17 bases between them. CDR3 sequence reads: CASKDPRGMETQYF. The CDR3 bases are TGTGCCAGCAAGGACCCACGGGGGATGGAGACCCAGTACTTC. The variable domain in full, with the rest retrieved from reference TRBV2 and TRBJ2-5, is EPEVTQTPSHQVTQMGQEVILRCVPISNHLYFYWYRQILGQKVEFLVSFYNNEISEKSEIFDDQFSVERPDGSNFTLKIRSTKLEDSAMYFCASKDPRGMETQYFGPGTRLLVL.

V is TRBV4-1 and J is TRBJ1-2; D is possibly TRBD1 (5 bases). V was shortened by 1 base and J by 4 bases, with 7 bases between the two germline ends. From germline, CDR1 is MGHRA and CDR2 YSYEKL. The CDR3 is made up of 13 amino acids. DNA for the CDR3: TGCGCCAGCAGCCAAGCGAGGGGCTATGGCTACACCTTC. Protein sequence: CASSQARGYGYTF.

The chain couples TRBV20-1 to TRBJ2-3, with D perhaps given as TRBD1 or TRBD2 (6 bases each). The CDR3 loop spans 14 amino acids. Trimming left V 5 bases short and J 2 bases short, with 14 bases between. Germline V gene lookup returns CDR1 DFQATT and CDR2 SNEGSKA (reference sequence). CDR3 coding DNA: TGCAGTGCTCCCGGGGGCTTACCCACAGATACGCAGTATTTT. Residues: CSAPGGLPTDTQYF.

This clonotype was seen a few times. V usage is TRBV6-1 and J usage is TRBJ1-2, with D hard to call. Trimming cost V 7 bases and J 4 bases, with 16 bases left between them. The CDR3 has 14 amino acids. CDR1 MNHNS and CDR2 SASEGT come from the germline V gene. The CDR3 nucleotides are TGTGCCAGCACCACCCCCACAAGGTTCTATGGCTACACCTTC. Its translation is CASTTPTRFYGYTF.

This clonotype was seen a few times. This chain joins TRBV30 and TRBJ2-5; 7 bases are shared with TRBD2. Per the germline V gene, CDR1 is GTSNPN and CDR2 is SVGIG (reference sequence). J gave up 5 bases and V 2 bases, and 8 bases lay outside the gene matches. CDR3 length: 14 residues. The CDR3 here is CAWSPLVGGETQYF. The CDR3 coding sequence is TGTGCCTGGAGTCCACTAGTGGGGGGGGAGACCCAGTACTTC.

This clonotype was observed a few times. The genes are TRBV12-3 or TRBV12-4 and TRBJ2-5; 10 bases map to TRBD2. The CDR3 has 16 residues. Trimming took 5 bases from V and 2 from J; bases not matched to a gene: 8. The CDR3 bases are TGTGCCAGCAGTAGACGGACTAGCGGATCACAAGAGACCCAGTACTTC. It codes for CASSRRTSGSQETQYF.

This clonotype was seen a few times. CDR3: CASRWGQGTNTEAFF. The CDR3 DNA reads as TGTGCCAGCAGGTGGGGACAGGGTACGAACACTGAAGCTTTCTTT. This chain links TRBV27 with TRBJ1-1, with 9 bases lining up with TRBD1. J gave up 1 base and V 6 bases, and 6 bases lay outside the gene matches. The CDR3 length is 15 residues. Germline CDR1 reads MNHEY; CDR2 reads SMNVEV (reference sequence).

This chain uses TRBV4-1 with TRBJ1-1, with no clear D. This CDR3 has 17 residues. Germline CDR1 reads MGHRA; CDR2 reads YSYEKL. Trimming shortened V by 0 bases and J by 5 bases, and 19 bases separated the two germline ends. CDR3 residues: CASSQERSGGRRTEAFF. The CDR3, as DNA: TGCGCCAGCAGCCAAGAGAGGTCTGGAGGACGTCGTACTGAAGCTTTCTTT.

This clonotype was observed many times. The chain recombines TRBV24-1 with TRBJ2-1; 9 bases fit TRBD1. V gave up 0 bases and J gave up 8 bases; unmatched junction bases: 4. This CDR3 contains 15 residues. Germline assignment: CDR1 KGHDR and CDR2 SFDVKD. The CDR3 loop is CATSDLGTGSDEQFF. CDR3 nucleotide sequence: TGTGCCACCAGTGATTTGGGGACAGGGAGCGATGAGCAGTTCTTC.

This clonotype has only a few counts. The chain is built from TRBV19 and TRBJ2-3, with TRBD2 as a possible D gene (5 bases). The germline V gene has CDR1 LNHDA and CDR2 SQIVND (reference sequence). The CDR3 covers 15 residues. V dropped 11 bases and J dropped 5 bases, with 23 bases sitting between them. The CDR3 nucleotides read TGTGCCGCTAGCCCAGCGAGGACGATGAGAGATACGCAGTATTTT. It translates to CAASPARTMRDTQYF.

The CDR3 sequence: CAWSGYGTGASEAFF. CDR3 coding DNA: TGTGCCTGGAGTGGGTATGGGACAGGCGCTTCTGAAGCTTTCTTT. The chain recombines TRBV30 with TRBJ1-1; 8 bases match TRBD1. CDR3 length: 15 residues. In germline, CDR1 is GTSNPN, CDR2 SVGIG (reference sequence). Trimming removed 1 base from V and 6 bases from J; junction bases left unmatched: 10.

The chain combines TRBV7-3 with TRBJ2-1, with 9 bases lining up with TRBD2. Germline loops: CDR1 SGHTA, CDR2 FQGTGA. The CDR3 contains 15 residues. V shed 2 bases and J 5 bases; nucleotides not matched to a gene: 4. CDR3 bases: TGTGCCAGCAGCTTATCTCCTAGCGGGGACAATGAGCAGTTCTTC. It is translated as CASSLSPSGDNEQFF.

This clonotype was counted a single time. The CDR3 loop is CASRSAGQINNEQFF. Written as DNA, the CDR3 is TGTGCCAGCAGGAGCGCCGGACAGATTAACAATGAGCAGTTCTTC. This chain joins TRBV7-3 and TRBJ2-1; the D gene is possibly TRBD1 (6 bases). The CDR3 runs to 15 residues. Trimming removed 6 bases at V and 5 bases at J, with 17 bases between. Germline V gives CDR1 SGHTA, CDR2 FQGTGA.

The rearrangement links TRBV12-3 or TRBV12-4 to TRBJ1-2, with D possibly TRBD1 on 5 matching bases. The CDR3 sequence is 14 residues long. Trimming stripped 7 bases from V and 0 bases from J, with 12 bases between. The CDR3 loop reads CASTRGEANYGYTF. In DNA, the CDR3 is TGTGCCAGCACGAGGGGTGAAGCTAACTATGGCTACACCTTC.

The sample holds many counts of this clonotype. The chain has TRBV7-3 and TRBJ2-3; D remains unclear. Germline V gene data show CDR1 as SGHTA and CDR2 as FQGTGA. The CDR3 has 12 residues. The V end was cut by 3 bases, the J end by 1 base, with 2 bases between. CDR3 protein: CASSLGTDTQYF. CDR3 coding DNA: TGTGCCAGCAGCTTGGGCACAGATACGCAGTATTTT.

The genes are TRBV20-1 and TRBJ1-2, with a tentative D call TRBD1 (5 bases). Germline CDR1 and CDR2: DFQATT and SNEGSKA (reference sequence). The CDR3 covers 16 residues. Trimming stripped 0 bases from V and 7 bases from J, with 21 bases between. CDR3 sequence: CSARDQFGALGRGYTF. The CDR3 bases are TGCAGTGCTAGAGATCAATTTGGGGCCCTGGGACGTGGCTACACCTTC.

The sample holds a few counts of this clonotype. The rearrangement joins TRBV7-9 to TRBJ2-5, with D perhaps TRBD1 (6 bases). V was clipped by 4 bases and J by 5 bases, with 14 bases between them. Germline loops: CDR1 SEHNR, CDR2 FQNEAQ (reference sequence). There are 14 residues in the CDR3. CDR3 sequence reads: CASSSLDSRETQYF. The CDR3 bases are TGTGCCAGCAGCTCTTTGGACAGTAGGGAGACCCAGTACTTC.

This clonotype appeared a few times. The rearrangement links TRBV18 to TRBJ2-3; D is perhaps TRBD1 or TRBD2 (6 bases each). This CDR3 is built from 15 residues. The V and J ends lost 2 bases and 3 bases respectively, with 12 bases between them. Germline CDR1 KGHSH, CDR2 LQKENI. The CDR3 protein is CASSPSTGRTDTQYF. CDR3 nucleotides: TGTGCCAGCTCACCAAGTACAGGGAGGACAGATACGCAGTATTTT.